One sample yielded the 31 T cell receptor beta chains listed below, sequenced in a study of patients and donors after allogeneic stem cell transplantation. In TCRdb, the RT-PCR reads were re-called with MiXCR into one record per CDR3 protein. The sample lists about 40,000 distinct CDR3 sequences; more than 30% were seen once. Sequences were obtained from blood, either unsorted or a sorted T cell fraction (not recorded which). Source of these receptors: a human donor who was either an allogeneic HSCT recipient or a stem cell or donor lymphocyte infusion donor (not recorded which). It is not recorded whose cells these are; they may come from a transplant donor.

This clonotype has just one count. The J gene is TRBJ2-3, the V gene TRBV12-3 or TRBV12-4, with D perhaps TRBD1 (6 bases). The CDR3 has 13 amino acids. V gave up 4 bases and J gave up 4 bases, with 9 bases separating them. CDR3 nucleotide sequence: TGTGCCAGCAGTTCCTGGGGGCCAGATACGCAGTATTTT. It translates to CASSSWGPDTQYF.

V usage is TRBV24-1 and J usage is TRBJ2-2, with TRBD1 identical over 9 bases. Trimming cost V 12 bases and J 5 bases; bases outside gene matches: 9. The V gene's germline CDR1 is KGHDR and CDR2 SFDVKD. This CDR3 contains 14 residues. CDR3 DNA: TGTGCCGCAGGGACAGGGCTAAGGACCGGGGAGCTGTTTTTT. Protein: CAAGTGLRTGELFF.

V and J are TRBV29-1 and TRBJ1-2, with D possibly being TRBD1 (5 bases). The length of the CDR3 is 13 residues. CDR1 SQVTM and CDR2 ANQGSEA come from the germline V gene. Trimming left V 4 bases short and J 4 bases short, with 13 bases between. The CDR3 loop reads CSVGQLQLYGYTF. DNA of the CDR3: TGCAGCGTTGGACAGTTACAACTCTATGGCTACACCTTC.

This clonotype was recorded many times. The CDR3, as DNA: TGTGCCACCAGCAGAGATCGGGGCTGGGGGATTTATAGCAATCAGCCCCAGCATTTT. This codes for CATSRDRGWGIYSNQPQHF. The chain joins TRBV15 to TRBJ1-5; D may be TRBD1 (5 bases). CDR3 length: 19 amino acids. The germline V and J ends were trimmed by 0 bases and 0 bases, with 18 bases remaining between them. The V gene's germline CDR1 is LNHNV and CDR2 YYDKDF (reference sequence).

This chain connects TRBV10-3 to TRBJ2-3; D uncertain. The V end was cut by 6 bases, the J end by 5 bases, with 12 bases between. This CDR3 has 13 residues. Germline V gene sequence: CDR1 ENHRY, CDR2 SYGVKD. Here the CDR3 reads CAIRGQTGDTQYF. The CDR3 bases are TGTGCCATCAGGGGCCAAACGGGAGATACGCAGTATTTT.

V gene TRBV10-3 combines with J gene TRBJ1-1, with 7 bases lining up with TRBD1. Germline V gene lookup returns CDR1 ENHRY and CDR2 SYGVKD. This CDR3 contains 13 residues. Losses at the gene ends were 8 bases for V and 6 bases for J; bases not matched to a gene: 9. CDR3 nucleotides: TGTGCCATCTCCCGGACAGGCGAACCTGAAGCTTTCTTT. It is translated as CAISRTGEPEAFF.

This clonotype was seen a few times. The CDR3 loop reads CSARELPWDTEAFF. DNA for the CDR3: TGCAGTGCTAGAGAGCTACCCTGGGACACTGAAGCTTTCTTT. This chain joins TRBV20-1 and TRBJ1-1; D call uncertain. This CDR3 has 14 residues. V lost 0 bases, J lost 3 bases, and 11 bases lay in between. Germline assignment: CDR1 DFQATT and CDR2 SNEGSKA (reference sequence).

The rearrangement joins TRBV20-1 to TRBJ1-6; no firm D call. The germline gives CDR1 DFQATT, CDR2 SNEGSKA (reference sequence). Trimming took off 1 base at V and 9 bases at J, with 13 bases between the two ends. The CDR3 loop spans 14 amino acids. The CDR3 DNA follows: TGCAGTGCTAGAGCGCCTCGGTTGGGTTCACCCCTCCACTTT. This codes for CSARAPRLGSPLHF.

This clonotype was found a few times. CDR3 coding DNA: TGTGCCAGCAGTTCCGACAGGGTCTACAATCAGCCCCAGCATTTT. Encoded protein: CASSSDRVYNQPQHF. V is TRBV12-3 or TRBV12-4 and J is TRBJ1-5; 7 bases match TRBD1. The V segment lost 4 bases and the J segment 3 bases; nucleotides outside the gene matches: 6. The CDR3 is 15 residues long.

This clonotype was found a few times. V usage is TRBV20-1 and J usage is TRBJ1-1; 7 nucleotides match TRBD1. This CDR3 region has 12 residues. Germline CDR1 reads DFQATT; CDR2 reads SNEGSKA (reference sequence). V was clipped by 3 bases and J by 8 bases; unmatched bases: 6. The CDR3 nucleotides are TGCAGTGCTAGGGAGCCGACAGGGGAAGCTTTCTTT. Encoded protein: CSAREPTGEAFF.

In this sample, this clonotype turned up many times. The chain is built from TRBV7-9 and TRBJ1-6; D possibly corresponds to TRBD1 (6 bases). V lost 3 bases, J lost 7 bases, and 10 bases lay in between. CDR1 is SEHNR, CDR2 FQNEAQ, per germline (reference sequence). This CDR3 spans 14 amino acids. The CDR3 loop reads CASSLDSSNSPLHF. The CDR3 nucleotides read TGTGCCAGCAGCTTGGACAGTTCGAATTCACCCCTCCACTTT.

This clonotype was seen a few times. The chain carries TRBV29-1 and TRBJ1-3; D uncertain. The CDR3 runs to 13 residues. The ends were cut back, 1 base at V and 0 bases at J, with 4 bases in the middle. CDR1 SQVTM and CDR2 ANQGSEA come from the germline V gene. CDR3 DNA sequence: TGCAGCGTTGAAGGAAGCTCTGGAAACACCATATATTTT. It yields the protein CSVEGSSGNTIYF.

This clonotype was found a few times. The chain has TRBV4-3 and TRBJ2-7, with TRBD2 matching over 10 bases. This CDR3 is built from 16 residues. V trimming: 5 bases; J trimming: 0 bases; junction bases outside the gene matches: 7. Germline CDR1 is LGHNA and CDR2 is YSLEER. The DNA for the CDR3 is TGCGCCAGCAGCTATCTAGCGGGAGTTCCCTCCTACGAGCAGTACTTC. It codes for CASSYLAGVPSYEQYF.

The J gene is TRBJ1-5, the V gene TRBV5-6; TRBD1 agrees at 8 bases. The CDR3 has 12 amino acids. V lost 0 bases, J lost 16 bases, and 6 bases stayed unmatched. Per the germline V gene, CDR1 is SGHDT and CDR2 is YYEEEE. The CDR3 loop reads CASSLGSGQAHF. The CDR3 coding sequence is TGTGCCAGCAGCTTGGGGTCGGGACAGGCTCATTTT.

This clonotype was counted between two and nine times. The chain joins TRBV10-3 to TRBJ2-3; D uncertain. The CDR3 sequence is 12 residues long. Germline-derived CDR1 and CDR2 are ENHRY and SYGVKD. Trimming took off 0 bases at V and 8 bases at J, with 6 bases between the two ends. This CDR3 reads CAISESRATQYF. For the CDR3, the DNA is TGTGCCATCAGTGAGTCGAGAGCTACGCAGTATTTT.

The sample holds a few counts of this clonotype. The chain uses TRBV29-1 and TRBJ2-7; TRBD1 matches 8 bases. V gave up 4 bases and J gave up 2 bases; unmatched junction bases: 4. From germline, CDR1 is SQVTM and CDR2 ANQGSEA. CDR3 length: 13 amino acids. This CDR3 reads CSVVDRDTYEQYF. For the CDR3, the DNA is TGCAGCGTTGTGGACAGGGACACCTACGAGCAGTACTTC.

The chain joins TRBV6-5 to TRBJ1-4, with TRBD1 as a possible D gene (5 bases). V was pared by 0 bases and J by 4 bases, with 15 bases between. There are 17 residues in the CDR3. Germline values: CDR1 MNHEY, CDR2 SVGAGI. The CDR3 loop is CASSYSSHDSLNEKLFF. CDR3 DNA: TGTGCCAGCAGTTACTCGAGTCACGACAGCCTTAATGAAAAACTGTTTTTT.

This clonotype was counted ten times or more. The chain recombines TRBV28 with TRBJ1-5; no definite D call. V shed 5 bases and J shed 4 bases, with 9 bases lying between them. Germline V lookup: CDR1 MDHEN, CDR2 SYDVKM. This CDR3 has 13 residues. The CDR3 protein is CASSMEGNQPQHF. CDR3 in DNA: TGTGCCAGCAGTATGGAGGGAAATCAGCCCCAGCATTTT. Combining the CDR3 with reference TRBV28 and TRBJ1-5 gives the whole variable domain DVKVTQSSRYLVKRTGEKVFLECVQDMDHENMFWYRQDPGLGLRLIYFSYDVKMKEKGDIPEGYSVSREKKERFSLILESASTNQTSMYLCASSMEGNQPQHFGDGTRLSIL.

This clonotype was recorded a few times. The rearrangement uses TRBV7-2 and TRBJ1-1; D is ambiguous. The CDR3 is 13 residues long. Between the trimmed V and J ends, which lost 0 bases and 7 bases, there was a span of 9 bases. The germline V gene encodes CDR1 SGHTA and CDR2 FQGNSA. The CDR3 loop is CASSLAPEREAFF. The CDR3 DNA reads as TGTGCCAGCAGCTTAGCGCCGGAACGTGAAGCTTTCTTT.

This clonotype was detected a few times. In DNA, the CDR3 is TGTGCCAGCAGTTCCGGGGCGGCGGGGATGAACACCGGGGAGCTGTTTTTT. The encoded protein is CASSSGAAGMNTGELFF. The chain couples TRBV12-3 or TRBV12-4 to TRBJ2-2; D is perhaps TRBD2 (6 bases). V lost 4 bases, J lost 1 base, and 16 bases lay in between. This CDR3 is built from 17 residues.

This clonotype was observed a handful of times. This chain links TRBV20-1 with TRBJ1-1; D is undetermined. CDR1 is DFQATT and CDR2 is SNEGSKA in the germline V gene (reference sequence). The CDR3 is made up of 13 amino acids. The V end lost 3 bases, the J end lost 0 bases, and 8 bases lay between the germline ends. The CDR3 DNA is TGCAGTGCTAGGAGGAACTTGAACACTGAAGCTTTCTTT. This gives the protein CSARRNLNTEAFF.

In its sample, this clonotype was seen many times. The gene calls are TRBV6-5 and TRBJ1-6; D not certain. Germline V lookup: CDR1 MNHEY, CDR2 SVGAGI. V was trimmed by 2 bases and J by 7 bases, leaving 18 bases between them. This CDR3 region has 17 residues. CDR3 region: CASSYKPKGVVNSPLHF. The CDR3 region has the DNA TGTGCCAGCAGTTACAAGCCCAAGGGAGTTGTCAATTCACCCCTCCACTTT.

The chain links TRBV5-1 to TRBJ2-5, with a possible D match to TRBD1 (6 bases). CDR1 and CDR2 from the germline V gene are SGHRS and YFSETQ. The ends were cut back, 0 bases at V and 3 bases at J, with 9 bases in the middle. This CDR3 spans 14 amino acids. The CDR3 nucleotides are TGCGCCAGCAGCTTGGTGCCAGGGGAAGAGACCCAGTACTTC. Encoded protein: CASSLVPGEETQYF.

The chain uses TRBV5-4 and TRBJ2-7; D not certain. This CDR3 is built from 11 residues. Germline V gene lookup returns CDR1 SGHNT and CDR2 YYREEE (reference sequence). The V end lost 3 bases, the J end lost 4 bases, and 5 bases lay between the germline ends. The CDR3 protein is CASSSWYEQYF. The CDR3 DNA follows: TGTGCCAGCAGCTCCTGGTACGAGCAGTACTTC. The full variable domain, with the rest looked up from reference TRBV5-4 and TRBJ2-7, is ETGVTQSPTHLIKTRGQQVTLRCSSQSGHNTVSWYQQALGQGPQFIFQYYREEENGRGNFPPRFSGLQFPNYSSELNVNALELDDSALYLCASSSWYEQYFGPGTRLTVT.

This clonotype was recorded a few times. V gene TRBV20-1 combines with J gene TRBJ1-4; D is unclear. The CDR3 runs 13 residues. The germline V gene encodes CDR1 DFQATT and CDR2 SNEGSKA (reference sequence). Deletions cut 2 bases from V and 3 bases from J, with 7 bases between. CDR3 DNA sequence: TGCAGTGCTAGAAGCGATCCTAATGAAAAACTGTTTTTT. Translated: CSARSDPNEKLFF.

The chain joins TRBV5-4 to TRBJ2-7, with 10 bases lining up with TRBD2. J was trimmed by 5 bases and V by 1 base; bases with no gene match: 9. CDR3 size: 16 residues. The V gene's germline CDR1 is SGHNT and CDR2 YYREEE (reference sequence). The chain's CDR3 is CASSLQSGRAGHEQYF. For the CDR3, the DNA is TGTGCCAGCAGCTTGCAGAGCGGGAGGGCCGGCCACGAGCAGTACTTC.

This clonotype was seen at least ten times. The chain is built from TRBV28 and TRBJ1-1; D call uncertain. The CDR3 sequence is 14 residues long. Trimming removed 0 bases from V and 0 bases from J, with 5 bases in between. CDR1 is MDHEN and CDR2 is SYDVKM in the germline V gene. The DNA for the CDR3 is TGTGCCAGCAGTTTATGGGAGTTGAACACTGAAGCTTTCTTT. Its translation: CASSLWELNTEAFF.

At least ten counts were recorded for this clonotype. V usage is TRBV7-3 and J usage is TRBJ1-1; maybe TRBD1 (5 bases). V was cut by 5 bases and J by 1 base, with 8 bases left in between. The germline gives CDR1 SGHTA, CDR2 FQGTGA. The CDR3 has 13 residues. CDR3 in amino acids: CASSRGPNTEAFF. The CDR3 DNA sequence: TGTGCCAGCAGCCGGGGACCGAACACTGAAGCTTTCTTT. The variable domain in full, completed from reference TRBV7-3 and TRBJ1-1, reads GAGVSQTPSNKVTEKGKYVELRCDPISGHTALYWYRQSLGQGPEFLIYFQGTGAADDSGLPNDRFFAVRPEGSVSTLKIQRTERGDSAVYLCASSRGPNTEAFFGQGTRLTVV.

Only a few counts were recorded for this clonotype. The gene calls are TRBV12-3 or TRBV12-4 and TRBJ2-3; D not certain. CDR3 length: 11 amino acids. Trimming removed 6 bases at V and 4 bases at J, with 5 bases between. The CDR3 protein is CASRRADTQYF. The DNA for the CDR3 is TGTGCCAGCAGAAGGGCAGATACGCAGTATTTT.

The chain joins TRBV9 to TRBJ1-3; TRBD1 is a possible D gene (5 bases). Looked up from germline, CDR1 is SGDLS and CDR2 is YYNGEE. V was trimmed by 0 bases and J by 0 bases, leaving 25 bases between them. The CDR3 sequence is 21 residues long. As DNA, the CDR3 is TGTGCCAGCAGCGTAGCTGGGAGTGGCCCCCCGGGGCCCCTCTCTGGAAACACCATATATTTT. The encoded protein is CASSVAGSGPPGPLSGNTIYF. The whole variable domain, filled in from reference TRBV9 and TRBJ1-3, reads DSGVTQTPKHLITATGQRVTLRCSPRSGDLSVYWYQQSLDQGLQFLIQYYNGEERAKGNILERFSAQQFPDLHSELNLSSLELGDSALYFCASSVAGSGPPGPLSGNTIYFGEGSWLTVV.

This chain joins TRBV11-1 and TRBJ2-7; maybe TRBD2 (5 bases). The CDR3 has 11 residues. The germline V gene has CDR1 SGHAT and CDR2 FQDESV (reference sequence). Trimming cost V 11 bases and J 7 bases, with 15 bases left between them. CDR3 residues: CAVQAGEEQYF. CDR3 sequence (DNA): TGTGCCGTCCAAGCCGGGGAAGAGCAGTACTTC. Combining the CDR3 with reference TRBV11-1 and TRBJ2-7 gives the whole variable domain EAEVAQSPRYKITEKSQAVAFWCDPISGHATLYWYRQILGQGPELLVQFQDESVVDDSQLPKDRFSAERLKGVDSTLKIQPAELGDSAMYLCAVQAGEEQYFGPGTRLTVT.